One and the same sample provided the 20 T cell receptor beta chains below, sequenced in a study of T cells in Graves' hyperthyroidism and ophthalmopathy. The investigators amplified TCR beta CDR3 regions from RNA transcripts. Researchers ran a first-round RT-PCR on the TCR CDR3 using the HTBI primer set. TCRdb called the multiplex PCR reads again in MiXCR, with one record for every CDR3 protein. This table holds about 560,000 distinct CDR3 sequences, about a sixth found once. The material sequenced was blood. These receptors were collected from a young woman with Graves' hyperthyroidism.

This clonotype was recorded at least ten times. The chain carries TRBV6-1 and TRBJ2-5; tentatively, D is TRBD2 (6 bases). CDR1 and CDR2 (germline): MNHNS, SASEGT. This CDR3 spans 15 amino acids. V lost 4 bases, J lost 0 bases, and 12 bases lay in between. Here the CDR3 DNA reads TGTGCCAGCAGTGGGCAGCGGGCCTACCAAGAGACCCAGTACTTC. Translating it yields CASSGQRAYQETQYF.

This clonotype was observed once. The chain carries TRBV12-3 or TRBV12-4 and TRBJ1-1; D possibly corresponds to TRBD1 (6 bases). This CDR3 has 17 amino acids. The V end was cut by 5 bases, the J end by 2 bases, with 21 bases between. CDR3 protein: CASSLLGGGRRNTEAFF. The CDR3 DNA reads as TGTGCCAGCAGTCTTTTGGGGGGGGGCAGGCGAAACACTGAAGCTTTCTTT.

Ten or more counts support this clonotype. The V gene is TRBV12-3 or TRBV12-4, the J gene TRBJ2-2; D is ambiguous. CDR3 length: 13 amino acids. V was pared by 6 bases and J by 2 bases, with 7 bases between. The CDR3 DNA sequence: TGTGCCAGCAGACTCCTTAACACCGGGGAGCTGTTTTTT. Its translation: CASRLLNTGELFF.

This chain joins TRBV7-2 and TRBJ1-2, with 9 bases fitting TRBD1. The length of the CDR3 is 16 residues. Germline assignment: CDR1 SGHTA and CDR2 FQGNSA. J lost 5 bases, V lost 1 base, and 8 bases had no gene match. CDR3 region: CASSLEAQGAGYGYTF. CDR3 bases: TGTGCCAGCAGCTTAGAAGCACAGGGGGCGGGATATGGCTACACCTTC.

V is TRBV20-1 and J is TRBJ2-7; TRBD2 is a possible D gene (6 bases). CDR1 and CDR2 from the germline V gene are DFQATT and SNEGSKA (reference sequence). V was clipped by 2 bases and J by 3 bases, with 11 bases between them. CDR3 size: 13 residues. CDR3 DNA: TGCAGTGCTAGATCGGGAGCGTTCTACGAGCAGTACTTC. Its protein product is CSARSGAFYEQYF.

The chain combines TRBV29-1 with TRBJ2-2, with TRBD1 identical over 7 bases. Per germline, CDR1 SQVTM and CDR2 ANQGSEA. The CDR3 spans 14 residues. V trimming: 7 bases; J trimming: 4 bases; junction bases outside the gene matches: 9. Written as DNA, the CDR3 is TGCAGCGCTAAGACAGGGATTGGCACCGGGGAGCTGTTTTTT. Translation gives CSAKTGIGTGELFF.

Many counts were recorded for this clonotype. The V and J genes are TRBV12-3 or TRBV12-4 and TRBJ2-3; 14 bases map to TRBD2. V lost 1 base to trimming and J lost 4 bases; unmatched junction nucleotides: 10. CDR3 length: 19 amino acids. The CDR3 loop is CASSLGGLAGELRPDTQYF. CDR3 DNA: TGTGCCAGCAGTTTAGGGGGACTAGCGGGAGAATTGAGGCCAGATACGCAGTATTTT.

This clonotype was seen many times. This chain uses TRBV12-3 or TRBV12-4 with TRBJ1-5; TRBD1 aligns across 9 bases. CDR3 length equals 15 residues. With V trimmed by 0 bases and J by 5 bases, 2 bases remained unmatched. CDR3 protein: CASSLAGQGYQPQHF. The CDR3 nucleotides read TGTGCCAGCAGTTTAGCGGGACAGGGTTATCAGCCCCAGCATTTT.

This clonotype was seen repeatedly, ten times or more. The V call is TRBV28, the J call TRBJ1-4; 7 nucleotides agree with TRBD1. This CDR3 region has 13 residues. The V segment lost 6 bases and the J segment 7 bases; nucleotides outside the gene matches: 5. Germline-derived CDR1 and CDR2 are MDHEN and SYDVKM. This CDR3 is CASSRGGGEKLFF. In DNA form, the CDR3 reads TGTGCCAGCAGCAGGGGGGGAGGTGAAAAACTGTTTTTT.

This sequence joins TRBV4-1 and TRBJ2-7; 9 positions agree with TRBD1. Germline V gene data show CDR1 as MGHRA and CDR2 as YSYEKL. The V gene end was trimmed by 3 bases and the J gene end by 6 bases; junction bases not matched to a gene: 6. The CDR3 covers 14 residues. In DNA form, the CDR3 reads TGCGCCAGCAGCCAGGGGACAGGGCGGCGCGAGCAGTACTTC. It specifies CASSQGTGRREQYF.

The chain links TRBV7-6 to TRBJ2-1, with D tentatively TRBD1 (6 bases). The germline V gene has CDR1 SGHVS and CDR2 FNYEAQ. The length of the CDR3 is 15 residues. The V end lost 1 base, the J end lost 3 bases, and 10 bases lay between the germline ends. CDR3 in DNA: TGTGCCAGCAGCTTAGGGGGGACACTCTACAATGAGCAGTTCTTC. Translation gives CASSLGGTLYNEQFF.

This clonotype was seen ten or more times. This chain's CDR3 is CASSLAVSLSGNGGDTQYF. Written as DNA, the CDR3 is TGCGCCAGCAGCTTGGCTGTGTCCCTCAGCGGGAATGGGGGAGATACGCAGTATTTT. The chain combines TRBV5-1 with TRBJ2-3, with 7 bases lining up with TRBD2. Germline V gene data show CDR1 as SGHRS and CDR2 as YFSETQ. The CDR3 is 19 residues long. V shed 0 bases, J shed 5 bases, and the junction held 18 bases outside the gene matches.

At least ten counts were recorded for this clonotype. The V call is TRBV4-1, the J call TRBJ2-3, with D unresolved. From germline, CDR1 is MGHRA and CDR2 YSYEKL. The CDR3 runs 12 residues. The germline V and J ends were trimmed by 4 bases and 5 bases, with 7 bases remaining between them. CDR3: CASSRSGDTQYF. CDR3 in DNA: TGCGCCAGCAGCCGATCCGGAGATACGCAGTATTTT.

The genes are TRBV20-1 and TRBJ2-5; 9 bases agree with TRBD1. The CDR3 is 15 residues long. V shed 3 bases and J 2 bases; nucleotides not matched to a gene: 7. CDR1 DFQATT and CDR2 SNEGSKA come from the germline V gene (reference sequence). The CDR3 sequence: CSASEGTGRQETQYF. In nucleotides, the CDR3 is TGCAGTGCTAGTGAAGGGACAGGGCGACAAGAGACCCAGTACTTC.

This clonotype has at least ten counts. This rearrangement joins TRBV15 to TRBJ1-2, with D possibly being TRBD1 (6 bases). Germline V gene lookup returns CDR1 LNHNV and CDR2 YYDKDF (reference sequence). Trimming shortened V by 4 bases and J by 8 bases, and 11 bases separated the two germline ends. This CDR3 is built from 12 residues. CDR3 DNA: TGTGCCACCAGCATCCCCAGGGGCGGCTACACCTTC. Amino acid sequence: CATSIPRGGYTF. Full variable domain (missing parts from reference TRBV15 and TRBJ1-2): DAMVIQNPRYQVTQFGKPVTLSCSQTLNHNVMYWYQQKSSQAPKLLFHYYDKDFNNEADTPDNFQSRRPNTSFCFLDIRSPGLGDTAMYLCATSIPRGGYTFGSGTRLTVV.

In its sample, this clonotype was seen many times. The chain is built from TRBV12-3 or TRBV12-4 and TRBJ1-6; D may be TRBD1 (5 bases). Trimming stripped 3 bases from V and 7 bases from J, with 10 bases between. The CDR3 totals 14 residues. The CDR3 is CASSLGVGNSPLHF. The CDR3 region has the DNA TGTGCCAGCAGTTTGGGGGTCGGCAATTCACCCCTCCACTTT.

V usage is TRBV6-1 and J usage is TRBJ1-1, with D possibly TRBD1 on 6 matching bases. Germline assignment: CDR1 MNHNS and CDR2 SASEGT. The CDR3 consists of 17 residues. Trimming cost V 6 bases and J 2 bases, with 22 bases left between them. This CDR3 is CASRTGTRIWTNTEAFF. The DNA of the CDR3 is TGTGCCAGCAGAACAGGGACCCGAATATGGACAAACACTGAAGCTTTCTTT.

This clonotype was recorded at least ten times. The rearrangement uses TRBV6-1 and TRBJ2-5, with a tentative D call TRBD2 (6 bases). The CDR3 runs to 13 residues. In germline, CDR1 is MNHNS, CDR2 SASEGT. Trimming removed 6 bases from V and 2 bases from J, with 10 bases in between. The CDR3, as DNA: TGTGCCAGCAGGGAGGGGCTTCAAGAGACCCAGTACTTC. Amino acids: CASREGLQETQYF.

The gene calls are TRBV27 and TRBJ1-5, with a weak D call TRBD1 (6 bases). Germline V gene sequence: CDR1 MNHEY, CDR2 SMNVEV (reference sequence). V dropped 6 bases and J dropped 4 bases, with 19 bases sitting between them. The CDR3 loop spans 16 amino acids. This CDR3 is CASSPIGQPSNQPQHF. The CDR3 nucleotides read TGTGCCAGCAGCCCGATCGGACAGCCAAGTAATCAGCCCCAGCATTTT.

This clonotype was detected a few times. The rearrangement uses TRBV19 and TRBJ2-5, with 8 bases fitting TRBD2. Germline lookup yields CDR1 LNHDA and CDR2 SQIVND (reference sequence). Losses at the gene ends were 5 bases for V and 1 base for J; bases not matched to a gene: 18. This CDR3 is 19 amino acids long. The CDR3 DNA reads as TGTGCCAGTAGTTCCTCATCCGGGACTAGACTATTGGGCCAAGAGACCCAGTACTTC. Translated, it gives CASSSSSGTRLLGQETQYF.